A single sample gave rise to the 21 T cell receptor beta chains below, sequenced in a study of blood T cell repertoires in COVID-19. Profiling relied on immunoSEQ multiplex PCR, and the TCRdb table lists in-frame clones only, not all of them. The sample includes about 210,000 clones, 84% seen only once; the top ten take approximately 8.1%. Source material: peripheral blood. The receptors derive from a woman in her forties or fifties with active or convalescent COVID-19.

The chain carries TRBV6-4 and TRBJ2-2; D might be TRBD2 (6 bases). Trimming shortened V by 8 bases and J by 4 bases, and 14 bases separated the two germline ends. Germline CDR1 is MRHNA and CDR2 is SNTAGT. The CDR3 is 14 amino acids. CDR3 nucleotide sequence: TGTGCCAGCCGGGAGATAGCGGCCACCGGGGAGCTGTTTTTT. Residues: CASREIAATGELFF.

This clone was counted between two and nine times. This chain links TRBV6-5 with TRBJ2-1, with 9 bases that match TRBD1. Germline V CDR1 and CDR2: MNHEY, SVGAGI. Trimming removed 6 bases from V and 2 bases from J; junction bases left unmatched: 2. The CDR3 has 14 amino acids. CDR3 loop: CASRTGGAYNEQFF. Written as DNA, the CDR3 is TGTGCCAGCAGGACAGGGGGGGCCTACAATGAGCAGTTCTTC.

The rearrangement uses TRBV28 and TRBJ2-5, with 8 nucleotides matching TRBD1. The CDR3 has 17 amino acids. After removal of 8 bases from V and 0 bases from J, the junction contained 14 bases not matched to a gene. Germline lookup yields CDR1 MDHEN and CDR2 SYDVKM. This CDR3 reads CASYTMTGASYQETQYF. The CDR3 DNA sequence: TGTGCCAGCTACACCATGACAGGGGCCAGCTACCAAGAGACCCAGTACTTC.

The J gene is TRBJ1-1, the V gene TRBV6-6; 8 nucleotides agree with TRBD1. V lost 5 bases to trimming and J lost 7 bases; unmatched junction nucleotides: 21. The V gene's germline CDR1 is MNHNY and CDR2 SVGAGI (reference sequence). CDR3 length equals 18 residues. CDR3 coding DNA: TGTGCCAGCAGTCCCGTCCTCGGGACAGGCGCGGATGGGATTGAAGCTTTCTTT. Amino acids: CASSPVLGTGADGIEAFF.

This clone was picked up a small number of times. This chain connects TRBV10-1 to TRBJ2-1; 10 positions agree with TRBD1. Germline-derived CDR1 and CDR2 are WNHNN and SYGVQD (reference sequence). The ends lost 7 bases at V and 7 bases at J; junction bases unmatched: 10. The CDR3 extends over 15 amino acids. CDR3: CASTSGTGVLNEQFF. CDR3 in DNA: TGCGCCAGCACCTCCGGGACAGGGGTTCTGAATGAGCAGTTCTTC.

The chain combines TRBV2 with TRBJ2-7; 8 bases match TRBD1. The V gene's germline CDR1 is SNHLY and CDR2 FYNNEI. V lost 5 bases and J lost 6; bases outside the gene matches: 3. The CDR3 has 12 residues. The chain's CDR3 is CASSWTGSEQYF. The DNA of the CDR3 is TGTGCCAGCAGTTGGACAGGGTCCGAGCAGTACTTC.

The chain uses TRBV19 and TRBJ1-3; perhaps TRBD1 as D (6 bases). V lost 7 bases and J 3 bases, leaving 16 bases between the germline ends. Germline V gives CDR1 LNHDA, CDR2 SQIVND (reference sequence). The CDR3 runs 15 residues. The CDR3 is CASNSRGVGGNTIYF. The CDR3 DNA reads as TGTGCCAGTAACTCCAGGGGAGTTGGTGGAAACACCATATATTTT.

The genes are TRBV10-1 and TRBJ2-7; 10 nucleotides agree with TRBD1. This CDR3 region has 15 residues. CDR1 and CDR2 from the germline V gene are WNHNN and SYGVQD (reference sequence). Germline trimming cut 1 base from V and 2 bases from J; bases unmatched to any gene: 2. CDR3 in amino acids: CASSECGTGAYEQYV. Here the CDR3 DNA reads TGCGCCAGCAGTGAGTGTGGGACAGGGGCCTACGAGCAGTACGTC.

This clone was observed a single time. The CDR3 region is CASSPRVGGMENTEAFF. In DNA form, the CDR3 reads TGTGCCAGCTCACCTAGAGTCGGGGGTATGGAGAACACTGAAGCTTTCTTT. The V and J genes are TRBV18 and TRBJ1-1; D is possibly TRBD1 (5 bases). Germline values: CDR1 KGHSH, CDR2 LQKENI. This CDR3 is 17 amino acids long. The V end was cut by 3 bases, the J end by 1 base, with 18 bases between.

The rearrangement links TRBV25-1 to TRBJ1-2, with 7 bases lining up with TRBD1. V was pared by 4 bases and J by 4 bases, with 9 bases of the junction left unmatched. CDR3 length: 15 amino acids. In germline, CDR1 is MGHDK, CDR2 SYGVNS. The CDR3 DNA sequence: TGTGCCAGCAGTGGGCGAGGAGGGGGCCTCTATGGCTACACCTTC. It yields the protein CASSGRGGGLYGYTF.

Here the CDR3 reads CASSLEGAGTNQPQHF. DNA of the CDR3: TGTGCCAGCAGCTTGGAGGGGGCTGGTACCAATCAGCCCCAGCATTTT. The chain has TRBV5-6 and TRBJ1-5; TRBD1 agrees at 7 bases. This CDR3 is 16 amino acids long. CDR1 is SGHDT, CDR2 YYEEEE, per germline. J gave up 3 bases and V 0 bases, and 6 bases lay outside the gene matches.

The V gene is TRBV10-1, the J gene TRBJ2-1, with 8 bases lining up with TRBD2. The CDR3 loop spans 14 amino acids. Trimming at V came to 6 bases and at J to 7 bases, leaving 8 bases not matched to a gene. The germline CDR1 and CDR2 sequences are WNHNN and SYGVQD (reference sequence). The CDR3 loop is CASSLAGPGNEQFF. DNA for the CDR3: TGCGCCAGCAGCTTAGCGGGGCCGGGGAATGAGCAGTTCTTC.

The sample holds one count of this clone. This chain links TRBV30 with TRBJ1-4; D gene uncertain. V shed 2 bases and J shed 7 bases, with 8 bases lying between them. Germline loops: CDR1 GTSNPN, CDR2 SVGIG (reference sequence). The CDR3 totals 12 residues. The CDR3 nucleotides are TGTGCCTGGAGTACCCGGGGTGAAAAACTGTTTTTT. As protein: CAWSTRGEKLFF.

The chain links TRBV28 to TRBJ1-2; TRBD1 agrees at 9 bases. Germline V gene data show CDR1 as MDHEN and CDR2 as SYDVKM. V gave up 8 bases and J gave up 3 bases; unmatched junction bases: 7. The CDR3 has 14 residues. CDR3 region: CASRRQGEYYGYTF. CDR3 nucleotide sequence: TGTGCCAGCCGAAGACAGGGGGAGTACTATGGCTACACCTTC.

V gene TRBV6-5 combines with J gene TRBJ2-7; D might be TRBD1 (5 bases). CDR1 MNHEY and CDR2 SVGAGI come from the germline V gene. CDR3 length equals 14 residues. Trimming removed 6 bases at V and 3 bases at J, with 15 bases between. In DNA, the CDR3 is TGTGCCAGCAGCTTACAGTTAGGGGACTACGAGCAGTACTTC. As protein: CASSLQLGDYEQYF.

The chain joins TRBV23-1 to TRBJ2-7, with D tentatively TRBD1 (6 bases). TRBV23-1 is designated an ORF whose function remains uncertain. Trimming left V 2 bases short and J 5 bases short, with 13 bases between. The CDR3 totals 14 residues. The DNA for the CDR3 is TGCGCCAGCAGTCAAGGAACAGGGTGCCACGAGCAGTACGTC. This codes for CASSQGTGCHEQYV.

This clone has only one observation. The J gene is TRBJ1-4, the V gene TRBV7-9; tentatively, D is TRBD1 (6 bases). V lost 5 bases to trimming and J lost 3 bases, with 16 bases between them. Germline values: CDR1 SEHNR, CDR2 FQNEAQ (reference sequence). This CDR3 comprises 16 residues. CDR3 region: CASSHGQQLANEKLFF. CDR3 coding DNA: TGTGCCAGCAGCCATGGACAGCAACTAGCTAATGAAAAACTGTTTTTT.

The sample holds a few counts of this clone. The chain has TRBV6-5 and TRBJ1-6; D is perhaps TRBD1 (6 bases). Deletions cut 10 bases from V and 5 bases from J, with 18 bases between. This CDR3 has 15 amino acids. Germline V gene sequence: CDR1 MNHEY, CDR2 SVGAGI. The CDR3, as DNA: TGTGCCACGACCAGGGGAGGGAAAAATAATTCACCCCTCCACTTT. Its translation: CATTRGGKNNSPLHF.

The V gene is TRBV6-5, the J gene TRBJ2-1; D gene unclear. This CDR3 is built from 15 residues. With 4 bases removed from V and 6 bases from J, the gap between germline ends came to 16 bases. Germline CDR1 and CDR2: MNHEY and SVGAGI. The CDR3 loop reads CASSLYRVPANEQFF. The CDR3 nucleotides read TGTGCCAGCAGTTTGTACCGGGTCCCAGCCAATGAGCAGTTCTTC.

V is TRBV19 and J is TRBJ2-3; 10 positions agree with TRBD1. Germline lookup yields CDR1 LNHDA and CDR2 SQIVND (reference sequence). V gave up 3 bases and J gave up 6 bases; unmatched junction bases: 6. The CDR3 is 15 amino acids. The DNA of the CDR3 is TGTGCCAGTAGTATTGCCGGGACAGGGGCGGATACGCAGTATTTT. This encodes CASSIAGTGADTQYF. Full variable domain (remainder filled in from reference TRBV19 and TRBJ2-3): DGGITQSPKYLFRKEGQNVTLSCEQNLNHDAMYWYRQDPGQGLRLIYYSQIVNDFQKGDIAEGYSVSREKKESFPLTVTSAQKNPTAFYLCASSIAGTGADTQYFGPGTRLTVL.

The chain employs TRBV6-5 and TRBJ2-7; the D gene is possibly TRBD1 (5 bases). CDR1 MNHEY and CDR2 SVGAGI come from the germline V gene. This CDR3 has 12 amino acids. The V end lost 5 bases, the J end lost 4 bases, and 9 bases lay between the germline ends. CDR3 amino acids: CASSQTDYEQYV. CDR3 DNA: TGTGCCAGCAGTCAGACAGATTACGAGCAGTACGTC.